Below are 15 T cell receptor beta chains sequenced from a single sample in a study of T cells in Graves' hyperthyroidism and ophthalmopathy. TCR beta CDR3 regions were amplified from RNA transcripts. In the first-round RT-PCR of the TCR CDR3, the HTBI primer set was used. Via MiXCR, TCRdb re-called the multiplex PCR reads, giving one row per CDR3 protein. The repertoire has around 720,000 distinct CDR3 sequences, 35% of them found once; the top ten carry around 30%. The sequencing input was blood. The receptors were gathered from a woman in her forties with Graves' hyperthyroidism.

For the CDR3, the DNA is TGTGCCAGCAGTTTATCTAGAGGGCTCACCGGGGAGCTGTTTTTT. This gives the protein CASSLSRGLTGELFF. V gene TRBV27 combines with J gene TRBJ2-2; TRBD2 is a possible D gene (5 bases). The CDR3 is 15 amino acids. The germline V and J ends were trimmed by 0 bases and 4 bases, with 9 bases remaining between them. Germline V CDR1 and CDR2: MNHEY, SMNVEV (reference sequence).

This clonotype was recorded a few times. The chain links TRBV6-1 to TRBJ2-2; D gene unclear. Germline loops: CDR1 MNHNS, CDR2 SASEGT. CDR3 length: 15 amino acids. V lost 0 bases, J lost 4 bases, and 9 bases lay in between. In DNA form, the CDR3 reads TGTGCCAGCAGTGAAGCGTGGCGGAGCACCGGGGAGCTGTTTTTT. The encoded protein is CASSEAWRSTGELFF.

This clonotype has ten or more counts. The chain has TRBV6-5 and TRBJ2-6; D uncertain. Trimming removed 6 bases at V and 0 bases at J, with 3 bases between. The CDR3 sequence is 13 residues long. Germline-derived CDR1 and CDR2 are MNHEY and SVGAGI. In nucleotides, the CDR3 is TGTGCCAGCAGGAACTCTGGGGCCAACGTCCTGACTTTC. It codes for CASRNSGANVLTF.

The sample holds a few counts of this clonotype. The gene calls are TRBV9 and TRBJ2-7; no reliable D call. CDR3 length: 15 residues. V lost 4 bases and J 1 base, leaving 15 bases between the germline ends. Germline CDR1 and CDR2: SGDLS and YYNGEE. CDR3 sequence: CASSPPHTSSYEQYF. CDR3 bases: TGTGCCAGCAGCCCTCCCCACACGTCGTCCTACGAGCAGTACTTC.

This sequence joins TRBV15 and TRBJ1-1; D possibly corresponds to TRBD1 (5 bases). In germline, CDR1 is LNHNV, CDR2 YYDKDF (reference sequence). V gave up 3 bases and J gave up 5 bases, with 10 bases separating them. The CDR3 spans 13 residues. CDR3 region: CATSSFRGTEAFF. In DNA form, the CDR3 reads TGTGCCACCAGCAGTTTTCGGGGGACTGAAGCTTTCTTT.

This clonotype was counted at least ten times. The chain has TRBV10-3 and TRBJ1-6; TRBD1 might be the D (6 bases). The CDR3 spans 16 residues. Trimming removed 7 bases from V and 7 bases from J, with 20 bases in between. Germline V gives CDR1 ENHRY, CDR2 SYGVKD. CDR3 in amino acids: CAITPGGPGENSPLHF. CDR3 nucleotides: TGTGCCATCACTCCGGGGGGCCCGGGAGAAAATTCACCCCTCCACTTT.

This clonotype was seen just once. The chain combines TRBV6-6 with TRBJ1-4, with D unclear. V was shortened by 5 bases and J by 0 bases, with 16 bases between the two germline ends. Per the germline V gene, CDR1 is MNHNY and CDR2 is SVGAGI (reference sequence). CDR3 length: 17 amino acids. In nucleotides, the CDR3 is TGTGCCAGCAGTGGAGGGTTCACCGGACCAACTAATGAAAAACTGTTTTTT. It codes for CASSGGFTGPTNEKLFF.

This clonotype was detected many times. V is TRBV6-5 and J is TRBJ1-5; no clear D. V lost 5 bases and J lost 3, with 11 bases in between. CDR3 length: 14 amino acids. The germline CDR1 and CDR2 sequences are MNHEY and SVGAGI. The CDR3 DNA reads as TGTGCCAGCAGTCAAGGAGGTCTCAATCAGCCCCAGCATTTT. Translating gives CASSQGGLNQPQHF.

The V and J genes are TRBV5-1 and TRBJ2-3; perhaps D is TRBD1 or TRBD2 (6 bases each). Per germline, CDR1 SGHRS and CDR2 YFSETQ. With 0 bases removed from V and 4 bases from J, the gap between germline ends came to 12 bases. The CDR3 loop spans 15 amino acids. Written as DNA, the CDR3 is TGCGCCAGCAGCTTGGAGGGGGGTTCATCAGATACGCAGTATTTT. Residues: CASSLEGGSSDTQYF.

The V and J genes are TRBV20-1 and TRBJ1-1; D ambiguous. This CDR3 is built from 13 residues. Looked up from germline, CDR1 is DFQATT and CDR2 is SNEGSKA (reference sequence). Trimming took 2 bases from V and 1 from J, leaving 8 bases between them. The CDR3 sequence: CSARPEQNTEAFF. The CDR3 nucleotides read TGCAGTGCTAGACCCGAGCAGAACACTGAAGCTTTCTTT.

Ten or more counts support this clonotype. The CDR3 coding sequence is TGTGCCACCAGCAGAGGTCTAGCGGGGGGTAGGGGCGAGCAGTACTTC. This encodes CATSRGLAGGRGEQYF. This chain connects TRBV15 to TRBJ2-7; TRBD2 aligns across 11 bases. Germline CDR1 is LNHNV and CDR2 is YYDKDF (reference sequence). This CDR3 is built from 16 residues. V gave up 1 base and J gave up 6 bases; unmatched junction bases: 8.

A few counts support this clonotype. The chain joins TRBV24-1 to TRBJ1-5, with 11 bases lining up with TRBD1. J gave up 6 bases and V 3 bases, and 6 bases lay outside the gene matches. Germline V gene sequence: CDR1 KGHDR, CDR2 SFDVKD. This CDR3 region has 16 residues. This CDR3 reads CATSDGGQGVSQPQHF. CDR3 sequence (DNA): TGTGCCACCAGTGATGGGGGACAGGGGGTCTCTCAGCCCCAGCATTTT.

V and J are TRBV4-3 and TRBJ1-2; TRBD1 aligns across 9 bases. J gave up 8 bases and V 3 bases, and 7 bases lay outside the gene matches. Germline V gene data show CDR1 as LGHNA and CDR2 as YSLEER. The CDR3 is 14 amino acids. The CDR3 DNA sequence: TGCGCCAGCAGCCAGGGACAGGGCGAGGAGGGCTACACCTTC. This gives the protein CASSQGQGEEGYTF.

The gene calls are TRBV6-5 and TRBJ1-1; TRBD1 matches 9 bases. Germline V gives CDR1 MNHEY, CDR2 SVGAGI. The CDR3 is 15 residues long. After removal of 2 bases from V and 3 bases from J, the junction contained 4 bases not matched to a gene. CDR3 loop: CASSYGQGSYTEAFF. CDR3 DNA sequence: TGTGCCAGCAGTTACGGACAGGGGTCTTACACTGAAGCTTTCTTT.

Many counts were recorded for this clonotype. The chain is built from TRBV5-5 and TRBJ1-1; TRBD1 aligns across 7 bases. CDR1 is SGHKS, CDR2 YYEKEE, per germline (reference sequence). The CDR3 runs 14 residues. The J segment lost 3 bases and the V segment lost 3 bases, leaving 5 bases of the junction unmatched. CDR3 residues: CASSYNRGYTEAFF. CDR3 DNA sequence: TGTGCCAGCAGCTACAACAGGGGTTACACTGAAGCTTTCTTT.